The 5 T cell receptor beta chains below were found in one sample sequenced in a study of shared clonotypes between healthy human individuals. Libraries were prepared by immunoSEQ multiplex PCR; TCRdb keeps only in-frame clonotypes and omits some of them. Here the sample spans roughly 1 million clones, 65% to 75% being singletons. The specimen sequenced was memory CD4+ T cells sorted from blood. The subset was: CD45RA-negative fraction. These receptors were taken from a man younger than 30 in good health.

The chain couples TRBV6-5 to TRBJ2-5; D tentatively fits TRBD1 or TRBD2 (6 bases each). Near its end, the DNA agrees better with TRBJ2-7, so the J call may be wrong. The CDR3 contains 15 residues. CDR1 and CDR2 (germline): MNHEY, SVGAGI. CDR3 sequence reads: CASSYSGGGSYEQYF. The CDR3 DNA follows: TGTGCCAGCAGTTACTCTGGAGGGGGAAGCTACGAGCAGTACTTC.

The J gene is TRBJ1-2, the V gene TRBV5-1; unclear D gene. Trimming took 6 bases from V and 1 from J, leaving 7 bases between them. The germline V gene encodes CDR1 SGHRS and CDR2 YFSETQ. This CDR3 comprises 12 residues. CDR3: CASKSDNYGYTF. In DNA, the CDR3 is TGCGCCAGCAAGTCTGATAACTATGGCTACACCTTC.

This clone was counted a few times. Here the CDR3 DNA reads TGTGCCACCCTCGGTCGGACCTACGAGCAGTACTTC. Encoded protein: CATLGRTYEQYF. The chain uses TRBV27 and TRBJ2-7; the D is unclear. The CDR3 contains 12 residues. Germline V gene lookup returns CDR1 MNHEY and CDR2 SMNVEV (reference sequence). Trimming took off 10 bases at V and 2 bases at J, with 12 bases between the two ends.

The V and J genes are TRBV2 and TRBJ2-1; D not resolved. CDR3 length equals 11 residues. Germline assignment: CDR1 SNHLY and CDR2 FYNNEI. With 7 bases removed from V and 8 bases from J, the gap between germline ends came to 9 bases. The CDR3 protein is CASTGAYEQFF. The CDR3 nucleotides read TGTGCCAGCACTGGAGCGTATGAGCAGTTCTTC.

The chain is built from TRBV27 and TRBJ2-3, with 7 bases identical to TRBD1. V lost 3 bases, J lost 5 bases, and 5 bases stayed unmatched. Per the germline V gene, CDR1 is MNHEY and CDR2 is SMNVEV (reference sequence). The CDR3 is made up of 14 amino acids. This chain's CDR3 is CASSFEGGVDTQYF. Written as DNA, the CDR3 is TGTGCCAGCAGTTTTGAAGGGGGCGTAGATACGCAGTATTTT.